This TCR beta chain is from a study of blood T cell repertoires in COVID-19. The wider study: Samples came from the United States, Italy and Spain, spanning acute and convalescent COVID-19. T cells, B-cell-depleted T cells, or PBMCs provided the cDNA or gDNA that served as material.

The J segment lost 3 bases and the V segment lost 5 bases, leaving 6 bases of the junction unmatched. The CDR3 spans 15 residues. Germline assignment: CDR1 SGHTA and CDR2 FQGNSA. In the source study's methods: The assay estimated nucleated cells by amplifying reference gene primers. Clones were sequenced by immunoSEQ multiplex PCR, and TCRdb holds only the in-frame ones, with some missing. V, J and clone size reflect that table, while D and trimming were determined from the DNA. The sample consists of about 130,000 clones, around 87% of them appearing once. This receptor was identified in a woman in her sixties with acute or convalescent COVID-19. V is TRBV7-2 and J is TRBJ1-5, with 8 bases fitting TRBD1. The sequenced material came from peripheral blood. The CDR3 is CASSSRQGTNQPQHF. CDR3 sequence (DNA): TGTGCCAGCAGCAGTCGACAGGGGACCAATCAGCCCCAGCATTTT.